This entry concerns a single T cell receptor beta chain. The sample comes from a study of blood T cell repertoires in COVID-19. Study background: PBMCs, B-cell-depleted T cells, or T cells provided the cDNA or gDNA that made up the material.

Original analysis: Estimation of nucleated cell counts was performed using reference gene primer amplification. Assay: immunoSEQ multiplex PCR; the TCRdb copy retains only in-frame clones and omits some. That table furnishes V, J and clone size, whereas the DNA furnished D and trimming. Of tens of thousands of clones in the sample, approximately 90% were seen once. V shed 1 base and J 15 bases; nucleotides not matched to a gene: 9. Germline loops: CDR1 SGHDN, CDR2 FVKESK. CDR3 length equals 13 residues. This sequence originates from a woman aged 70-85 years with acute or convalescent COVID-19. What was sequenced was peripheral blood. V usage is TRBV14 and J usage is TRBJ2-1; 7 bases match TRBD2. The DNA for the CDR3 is TGTGCCAGCAGCCAAGGAGGGACTACCCAGAGGTTCTTC. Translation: CASSQGGTTQRFF.